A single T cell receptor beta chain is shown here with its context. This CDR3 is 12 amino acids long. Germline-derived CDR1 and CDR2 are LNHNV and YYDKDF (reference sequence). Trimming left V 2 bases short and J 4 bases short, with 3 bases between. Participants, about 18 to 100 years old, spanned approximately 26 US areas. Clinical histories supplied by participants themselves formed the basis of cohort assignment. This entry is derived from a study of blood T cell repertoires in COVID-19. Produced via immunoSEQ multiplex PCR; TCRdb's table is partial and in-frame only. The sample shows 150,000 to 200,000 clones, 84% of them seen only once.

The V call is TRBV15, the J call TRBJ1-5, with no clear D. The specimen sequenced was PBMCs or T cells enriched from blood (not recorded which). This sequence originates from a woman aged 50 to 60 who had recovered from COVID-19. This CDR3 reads CATSRSNQPQHF. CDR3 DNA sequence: TGTGCCACCAGCAGATCAAATCAGCCCCAGCATTTT. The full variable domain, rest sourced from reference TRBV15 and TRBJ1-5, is DAMVIQNPRYQVTQFGKPVTLSCSQTLNHNVMYWYQQKSSQAPKLLFHYYDKDFNNEADTPDNFQSRRPNTSFCFLDIRSPGLGDTAMYLCATSRSNQPQHFGDGTRLSIL.